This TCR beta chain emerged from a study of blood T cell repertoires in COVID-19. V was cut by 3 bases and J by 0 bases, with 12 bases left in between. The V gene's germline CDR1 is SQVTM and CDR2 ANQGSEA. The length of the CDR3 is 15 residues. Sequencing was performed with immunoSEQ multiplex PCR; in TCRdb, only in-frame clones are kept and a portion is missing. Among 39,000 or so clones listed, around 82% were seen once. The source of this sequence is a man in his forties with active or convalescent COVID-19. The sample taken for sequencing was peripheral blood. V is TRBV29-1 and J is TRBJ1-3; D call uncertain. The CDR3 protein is CSVDEPMSSGNTIYF. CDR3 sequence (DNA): TGCAGCGTTGACGAACCGATGAGCTCTGGAAACACCATATATTTT.